These 31 T cell receptor beta chains share one sample of origin, sequenced in a study of T cell changes during pregnancy in multiple sclerosis. This table comes from immunoSEQ multiplex PCR, and its TCRdb copy is limited to in-frame clones, with some not included. Of about 130,000 clones detected, around 95% appear once; the ten largest clones hold 0.44%. The material sequenced was peripheral blood, taken after pregnancy. The source is a female donor with multiple sclerosis, enrolled in a pregnancy study.

The chain recombines TRBV4-2 with TRBJ1-2; D gene uncertain. The CDR3 is 15 residues long. The V end lost 0 bases, the J end lost 0 bases, and 8 bases lay between the germline ends. Germline CDR1 and CDR2: LGHNA and YNFKEQ. The DNA for the CDR3 is TGTGCCAGCAGCCAAGAGACACCAACTAACTATGGCTACACCTTC. Protein sequence: CASSQETPTNYGYTF.

This chain joins TRBV6-5 and TRBJ1-1, with D tentatively TRBD1 (6 bases). The V gene lost 8 bases and the J gene lost 3 bases, with 16 bases spanning the gap. Germline loops: CDR1 MNHEY, CDR2 SVGAGI. The CDR3 has 14 residues. CDR3 amino acids: CASLRDQGYTEAFF. CDR3 nucleotides: TGTGCCAGCCTACGGGATCAGGGGTACACTGAAGCTTTCTTT.

The chain uses TRBV29-1 and TRBJ1-1; TRBD1 is a possible D gene (5 bases). The ends were cut back, 3 bases at V and 4 bases at J, with 21 bases in the middle. This CDR3 spans 16 amino acids. Germline values: CDR1 SQVTM, CDR2 ANQGSEA. In DNA form, the CDR3 reads TGCAGCGTTGATGGTTCGGCACCCAACGGGGGCACTGAAGCTTTCTTT. Amino acid sequence: CSVDGSAPNGGTEAFF.

The CDR3 is CASSIGGSETQYF. The CDR3 nucleotides read TGTGCCAGTAGTATAGGCGGGAGTGAGACCCAGTACTTC. The rearrangement joins TRBV19 to TRBJ2-5, with TRBD2 matching over 7 bases. The trim removed 1 base at V and 5 bases at J, leaving 1 base unmatched. The CDR3 has 13 amino acids. Germline loops: CDR1 LNHDA, CDR2 SQIVND (reference sequence).

The rearrangement links TRBV7-9 to TRBJ1-4, with 10 bases identical to TRBD1. The CDR3 runs 15 residues. The ends lost 4 bases at V and 8 bases at J; junction bases unmatched: 7. CDR1 SEHNR and CDR2 FQNEAQ come from the germline V gene (reference sequence). The CDR3 DNA reads as TGTGCCAGCAGCTCGCGACAGGGGGCCTGGGAAAAACTGTTTTTT. Its translation is CASSSRQGAWEKLFF. Full variable domain (rest looked up from reference TRBV7-9 and TRBJ1-4): DTGVSQNPRHKITKRGQNVTFRCDPISEHNRLYWYRQTLGQGPEFLTYFQNEAQLEKSRLLSDRFSAERPKGSFSTLEIQRTEQGDSAMYLCASSSRQGAWEKLFFGSGTQLSVL.

The chain employs TRBV6-5 and TRBJ2-1; D gene uncertain. CDR3 length equals 12 residues. CDR1 is MNHEY and CDR2 is SVGAGI in the germline V gene. The V and J ends lost 6 bases and 6 bases respectively, with 9 bases between them. The CDR3: CASSQTSNEQFF. For the CDR3, the DNA is TGTGCCAGCAGCCAAACTTCCAATGAGCAGTTCTTC.

This chain links TRBV7-9 with TRBJ2-7; 9 bases agree with TRBD1. The germline gives CDR1 SEHNR, CDR2 FQNEAQ (reference sequence). J lost 2 bases, V lost 4 bases, and 9 bases had no gene match. CDR3 length equals 16 residues. CDR3 region: CASSSTGGAEAYEQYF. As DNA, the CDR3 is TGTGCCAGCAGCTCTACAGGGGGCGCAGAGGCCTACGAGCAGTACTTC.

This clone was found once. The chain recombines TRBV5-1 with TRBJ2-7, with D tentatively TRBD2 (6 bases). The CDR3 has 16 residues. Looked up from germline, CDR1 is SGHRS and CDR2 is YFSETQ. V was clipped by 2 bases and J by 4 bases, with 19 bases between them. CDR3 residues: CASSLSGTPTGYEQYF. The DNA for the CDR3 is TGCGCCAGCAGCTTATCCGGGACTCCCACGGGGTACGAGCAGTACTTC. Full variable domain (missing parts from reference TRBV5-1 and TRBJ2-7): KAGVTQTPRYLIKTRGQQVTLSCSPISGHRSVSWYQQTPGQGLQFLFEYFSETQRNKGNFPGRFSGRQFSNSRSEMNVSTLELGDSALYLCASSLSGTPTGYEQYFGPGTRLTVT.

The genes are TRBV9 and TRBJ1-1; a possible D gene is TRBD1 (6 bases). Looked up from germline, CDR1 is SGDLS and CDR2 is YYNGEE. This CDR3 is built from 14 residues. Trimming shortened V by 6 bases and J by 5 bases, and 17 bases separated the two germline ends. The CDR3 DNA reads TGTGCCAGCACCCCGGACAGCGTAGAGACTGAAGCTTTCTTT. This encodes CASTPDSVETEAFF.

The chain recombines TRBV21-1 with TRBJ2-3; TRBD2 is the table's D call and was not checked against the DNA. TRBV21-1 is assigned pseudogene status. This CDR3 is 18 amino acids long. The CDR3 region is CASSKAPRTSGSNNTQYF. The DNA for the CDR3 is TGTGCCAGCAGCAAAGCGCCTAGGACTAGCGGGAGTAACAATACGCAGTATTTT.

V usage is TRBV5-1 and J usage is TRBJ2-7; possible D gene TRBD2, 5 bases. The germline V gene has CDR1 SGHRS and CDR2 YFSETQ. CDR3 size: 13 residues. The germline V and J ends were trimmed by 2 bases and 6 bases, with 12 bases remaining between them. The CDR3: CASSFGSGSEQYF. CDR3 coding DNA: TGCGCCAGCAGCTTTGGATCGGGAAGCGAGCAGTACTTC.

The chain has TRBV19 and TRBJ1-1; 8 bases fit TRBD1. CDR1 and CDR2 from the germline V gene are LNHDA and SQIVND (reference sequence). The CDR3 consists of 13 residues. J gave up 1 base and V 9 bases, and 4 bases lay outside the gene matches. CDR3 DNA: TGTGCCAGCGAGACAGGGGCGAACACTGAAGCTTTCTTT. This gives the protein CASETGANTEAFF.

V gene TRBV5-8 combines with J gene TRBJ2-7; a weak D match, TRBD2 (6 bases). Trimming cost V 3 bases and J 3 bases, with 10 bases left between them. The germline gives CDR1 SGHTS, CDR2 YDEGEE. The CDR3 covers 13 residues. CDR3 in DNA: TGTGCCAGCAGCTCTGGACTAATCTACGAGCAGTACTTC. Amino acid sequence: CASSSGLIYEQYF.

The genes are TRBV25-1 and TRBJ2-7; D gene ambiguous. The CDR3 contains 14 residues. Germline CDR1 reads MGHDK; CDR2 reads SYGVNS. The V gene lost 5 bases and the J gene lost 4 bases, with 15 bases spanning the gap. The CDR3 DNA reads as TGTGCCAGCAGTAGTGTCAGTGATTGGTACGAGCAGTACTTC. Protein: CASSSVSDWYEQYF.

The genes are TRBV2 and TRBJ2-3, with TRBD2 matching over 13 bases. Trimming removed 0 bases from V and 8 bases from J; junction bases left unmatched: 2. Germline loops: CDR1 SNHLY, CDR2 FYNNEI. The CDR3 is 15 amino acids. The CDR3 DNA follows: TGTGCCAGCAGTGAAGCCGGACTAGCGGGAGTTACGCAGTATTTT. Its translation is CASSEAGLAGVTQYF.

The V call is TRBV28, the J call TRBJ2-1; 8 bases fit TRBD2. Germline V gene sequence: CDR1 MDHEN, CDR2 SYDVKM. With V trimmed by 6 bases and J by 7 bases, 11 bases remained unmatched. The CDR3 sequence is 15 residues long. CDR3 region: CASRRGSGSANEQFF. Written as DNA, the CDR3 is TGTGCCAGCAGAAGGGGAAGCGGGAGTGCGAATGAGCAGTTCTTC.

This chain links TRBV6-5 with TRBJ1-1, with no clear D. Germline V gene sequence: CDR1 MNHEY, CDR2 SVGAGI. This CDR3 has 14 amino acids. V shed 3 bases and J shed 0 bases, with 8 bases lying between them. CDR3 protein: CASSYSGMNTEAFF. Written as DNA, the CDR3 is TGTGCCAGCAGTTATTCGGGGATGAACACTGAAGCTTTCTTT.

V gene TRBV7-9 combines with J gene TRBJ2-1; no clear D gene. The CDR3 has 15 residues. The V and J ends lost 5 bases and 3 bases respectively, with 14 bases between them. Germline CDR1 reads SEHNR; CDR2 reads FQNEAQ (reference sequence). The chain's CDR3 is CASSPHPRSYNEQFF. The CDR3 nucleotides read TGTGCCAGCAGCCCCCATCCCCGGAGCTACAATGAGCAGTTCTTC.

This clone was counted a single time. The J gene is TRBJ1-5, the V gene TRBV27, with a weak D call TRBD1 (5 bases). The CDR3 is made up of 14 amino acids. The V gene lost 6 bases and the J gene lost 6 bases, with 15 bases spanning the gap. Per the germline V gene, CDR1 is MNHEY and CDR2 is SMNVEV (reference sequence). The CDR3 region is CASRISTGLQPQHF. The CDR3, as DNA: TGTGCCAGCAGGATATCAACAGGTCTTCAGCCCCAGCATTTT.

The V call is TRBV7-2, the J call TRBJ1-2, with a tentative D call TRBD1 (6 bases). The CDR3 runs 14 residues. Trimming stripped 7 bases from V and 4 bases from J, with 16 bases between. The germline CDR1 and CDR2 sequences are SGHTA and FQGNSA. CDR3 bases: TGTGCCAGCACAGCGGGGGGCAGATCCTATGGCTACACCTTC. The encoded protein is CASTAGGRSYGYTF.

The chain combines TRBV6-5 with TRBJ2-2, with 7 bases lining up with TRBD1. This CDR3 comprises 15 residues. The germline V gene encodes CDR1 MNHEY and CDR2 SVGAGI. Trimming removed 5 bases from V and 8 bases from J; junction bases left unmatched: 11. This CDR3 reads CASSPRRDRGGELFF. The DNA for the CDR3 is TGTGCCAGCAGTCCACGCCGGGACAGAGGGGGGGAGCTGTTTTTT.

The chain is built from TRBV5-6 and TRBJ2-7; 8 bases are shared with TRBD1. The CDR3 contains 14 residues. Germline CDR1 is SGHDT and CDR2 is YYEEEE. Trimming cost V 4 bases and J 7 bases; bases outside gene matches: 10. CDR3 in amino acids: CASSLTGAAVEQYF. For the CDR3, the DNA is TGTGCCAGCAGCCTGACAGGGGCCGCCGTGGAGCAGTACTTC.

This rearrangement joins TRBV18 to TRBJ2-4; D gene ambiguous. The CDR3 spans 14 residues. Germline V gene lookup returns CDR1 KGHSH and CDR2 LQKENI. The V end lost 3 bases, the J end lost 5 bases, and 11 bases lay between the germline ends. CDR3 residues: CASSPGWSENIQYF. The CDR3 nucleotides read TGTGCCAGCTCACCCGGGTGGAGCGAAAACATTCAGTACTTC. Filled out from reference TRBV18 and TRBJ2-4, the complete variable domain reads NAGVMQNPRHLVRRRGQEARLRCSPMKGHSHVYWYRQLPEEGLKFMVYLQKENIIDESGMPKERFSAEFPKEGPSILRIQQVVRGDSAAYFCASSPGWSENIQYFGAGTRLSVL.

V gene TRBV11-3 combines with J gene TRBJ2-2; possible D gene TRBD1, 6 bases. This CDR3 has 14 residues. V was trimmed by 5 bases and J by 6 bases, leaving 13 bases between them. CDR1 and CDR2 (germline): SGHNT, YENEEA. CDR3 protein: CASSPRQAPGELFF. DNA of the CDR3: TGTGCCAGCAGCCCCCGACAGGCTCCCGGGGAGCTGTTTTTT.

The genes are TRBV9 and TRBJ1-3, with D maybe TRBD1 (6 bases). V lost 0 bases and J lost 3, with 10 bases in between. The germline V gene has CDR1 SGDLS and CDR2 YYNGEE. The CDR3 length is 15 residues. The CDR3 region is CASSVAGAFGNTIYF. CDR3 DNA: TGTGCCAGCAGCGTAGCAGGGGCGTTTGGAAACACCATATATTTT.

The rearrangement joins TRBV2 to TRBJ1-5; D ambiguous. Trimming pared 3 bases from V and 1 base from J, leaving 4 bases between. Looked up from germline, CDR1 is SNHLY and CDR2 is FYNNEI. The CDR3 has 13 residues. CDR3 in amino acids: CASSDISNQPQHF. The CDR3 DNA sequence: TGTGCCAGCAGTGATATAAGCAATCAGCCCCAGCATTTT.

This chain connects TRBV2 to TRBJ2-7; the D gene is possibly TRBD1 (5 bases). V was cut by 4 bases and J by 5 bases, with 18 bases left in between. This CDR3 region has 15 residues. Germline values: CDR1 SNHLY, CDR2 FYNNEI. In DNA, the CDR3 is TGTGCCAGCAGTGTGTCGCCAGGGCCGGGTGACGAGCAGTACTTC. This sequence encodes CASSVSPGPGDEQYF.

The chain combines TRBV25-1 with TRBJ1-1; D not certain. The CDR3 sequence is 14 residues long. Germline CDR1 MGHDK, CDR2 SYGVNS. The V and J ends lost 4 bases and 8 bases respectively, with 17 bases between them. CDR3 nucleotides: TGTGCCAGCAGTGCCTTTGAGGGTCGGCCAGAAGCTTTCTTT. It codes for CASSAFEGRPEAFF.

The CDR3 DNA reads TGTGCCAGCAGTTACACCCTAGGAGCCGGGGCCAACGTCCTGACTTTC. It yields the protein CASSYTLGAGANVLTF. The chain links TRBV6-5 to TRBJ2-6, with unresolved D. CDR3 length equals 16 residues. Germline V gene data show CDR1 as MNHEY and CDR2 as SVGAGI. V was cut by 2 bases and J by 4 bases, with 12 bases left in between.

This clone has a single count. The chain employs TRBV7-9 and TRBJ1-5; 9 nucleotides align to TRBD1. The trim removed 1 base at V and 4 bases at J, leaving 11 bases unmatched. Germline V gene sequence: CDR1 SEHNR, CDR2 FQNEAQ (reference sequence). This CDR3 is 18 amino acids long. CDR3 DNA: TGTGCCAGCAGCTTAGAAGGGACAGGGAGGGTAGGGAATCAGCCCCAGCATTTT. Translated, it gives CASSLEGTGRVGNQPQHF.

The chain joins TRBV29-1 to TRBJ2-1; 10 bases are shared with TRBD1. There are 21 residues in the CDR3. V was pared by 1 base and J by 2 bases, with 20 bases of the junction left unmatched. CDR1 and CDR2 from the germline V gene are SQVTM and ANQGSEA. CDR3 protein: CSVEALRPGQGPLSAYNEQFF. CDR3 DNA sequence: TGCAGCGTTGAAGCCCTAAGACCGGGACAGGGGCCCCTGTCTGCCTACAATGAGCAGTTCTTC.